Listed below are T cell receptor beta chains from one sample, sequenced in a study of cytomegalovirus exposure and HLA in healthy donors. Here immunoSEQ multiplex PCR was the method, and the copy in TCRdb shows in-frame clones only, minus some. The sample yields hundreds of thousands of clones, 75% to 90% seen once. The sample taken for sequencing was PBMCs. The source is a woman aged 18-29 years in good health and CMV-seronegative. Each CDR3 is given with its conserved first and last residue. The D gene is left open where the match is weak. The size of a clone is reported for some rows only, either as once, few or many, or as a class for expanded clones.

V	length	size	D	J	DNA	CDR3
TRBV28	13	-	-	TRBJ1-4	TGTGCCAGCCCCGTCGAGCCCAATGAAAAACTGTTTTTT	CASPVEPNEKLFF
TRBV6-5	13	-	TRBD1	TRBJ1-2	TGTGCCAGCACCCAACTTTGGACAGGAGTCTACACCTTC	CASTQLWTGVYTF
TRBV4-1	14	-	-	TRBJ1-1	TGCGCCAGCAGCCGCCGAGTCGTGAACACTGAAGCTTTCTTT	CASSRRVVNTEAFF
TRBV5-1	16	-	TRBD1	TRBJ2-1	TGCGCCAGCAGCTTGGCCGCCGGGACAGGGGTTCATGAGCAGTTCTTC	CASSLAAGTGVHEQFF
TRBV28	11	once	-	TRBJ1-2	TGTGCCAGCAGTTTTCGGCAGGGTTACACCTTC	CASSFRQGYTF
TRBV4-1	17	-	-	TRBJ2-7	TGCGCCAGCAGCCCCCGCGCCTCCTATCAACGGTCCTACGAGCAGTACTTC	CASSPRASYQRSYEQYF
TRBV28	14	-	-	TRBJ2-1	TGTGCCAGCAGTTTCGGGGGAACATACAATGAGCAGTTCTTC	CASSFGGTYNEQFF
TRBV4-1	15	-	TRBD1	TRBJ1-1	TGCGCCAGCAGCCACGCGACAGGGGTAGACACTGAAGCTTTCTTT	CASSHATGVDTEAFF
TRBV30	14	-	TRBD2	TRBJ2-7	TGTGCCTGGAGGAAGCGGGGGGGAACCTACGAGCAGTACTTC	CAWRKRGGTYEQYF
TRBV9	16	once	TRBD2	TRBJ2-3	TGTGCCAGCAGCCCGGCGGGGGGCCTACTTACAGATACGCAGTATTTT	CASSPAGGLLTDTQYF
TRBV4-1	15	few	TRBD1	TRBJ2-3	TGCGCCAGCAGCAGGGGGCAGGGTCCTGTGGATACGCAGTATTTT	CASSRGQGPVDTQYF
TRBV15	14	once	TRBD1	TRBJ2-3	TGTGCCACCGGACAGGGCCGTGGGACAGATACGCAGTATTTT	CATGQGRGTDTQYF
TRBV30	18	-	TRBD1	TRBJ2-5	TGTGCCTGGAGTGTAAGGAGGGGACAGGGGGTTATCCAAGAGACCCAGTACTTC	CAWSVRRGQGVIQETQYF
TRBV2	14	-	-	TRBJ2-2	TGTGCCAGCAGTGATTTAACAGGGACCGGGGAGCTGTTTTTT	CASSDLTGTGELFF
TRBV6-1	14	once	-	TRBJ2-3	TGTGCCAGCAAACAAGGACAGAGCACAGATACGCAGTATTTT	CASKQGQSTDTQYF
TRBV15	15	-	-	TRBJ2-2	TGTGCCACCAGCAGGAGGCAGGAGGTCCCCGGGGAGCTGTTTTTT	CATSRRQEVPGELFF
TRBV6-4	14	once	TRBD2	TRBJ2-2	TGTGCCAGCAGTCGACTAGCGTTTACCGGGGAGCTGTTTTTT	CASSRLAFTGELFF
TRBV5-4	15	-	-	TRBJ2-1	TGTGCCAGCAGCTTGGGCGGCCTAGGGGACAATGAGCAGTTCTTC	CASSLGGLGDNEQFF
TRBV7-2	15	-	-	TRBJ2-1	TGTGCCAGCAGCTTAGGGGTAGCGGTATACAATGAGCAGTTCTTC	CASSLGVAVYNEQFF
TRBV19	15	-	TRBD2	TRBJ2-3	TGTGCCAGTAGTAAGAGCGGGAGTCGATCAGATACGCAGTATTTT	CASSKSGSRSDTQYF
TRBV7-9	13	-	-	TRBJ1-1	TGTGCCAGCGTAGGGAGCGGGAACACTGAAGCTTTCTTT	CASVGSGNTEAFF
TRBV13	15	few	TRBD2	TRBJ2-3	TGTGCCAGCAGCTCGACTAGCGGGGCATCCGATACGCAGTATTTT	CASSSTSGASDTQYF
TRBV28	12	-	-	TRBJ1-2	TGTGCCAGCAGAGCCGGGACACCAGGAGACACCTTC	CASRAGTPGDTF
TRBV6-5	15	few	TRBD1	TRBJ1-2	TGTGCCAGCAGTTACCGGGGACAGGGTAACTATGGCTACACCTTC	CASSYRGQGNYGYTF
TRBV6-5	14	-	-	TRBJ1-3	TGTGCCAGCAGCCGCGGCTCAGCCGGAAACACCATATATTTT	CASSRGSAGNTIYF
TRBV9	20	-	TRBD1	TRBJ1-1	TGTGCCAGCAGCCCAAATCTCGCGGGACAGGGTCAGGGTTTGAACACTGAAGCTTTCTTT	CASSPNLAGQGQGLNTEAFF
TRBV30	15	-	-	TRBJ2-1	TGTGCCTCCCACCTTTGGGAGAAGGGTAGCAATGAGCAGTTCTTC	CASHLWEKGSNEQFF
TRBV6-5	14	-	-	TRBJ1-1	TGTGCCAGCAGTTACATCGGGGGAGACACTGAAGCTTTCTTT	CASSYIGGDTEAFF
TRBV4-1	16	-	TRBD2	TRBJ2-2	TGCGCCAGCAGCCTCCGACTAGCGGGAACCACCGGGGAGCTGTTTTTT	CASSLRLAGTTGELFF
TRBV2	16	once	TRBD1	TRBJ2-3	TGTGCCAGCAGTGCACCGGGACAGGGGGCTAGAGATACGCAGTATTTT	CASSAPGQGARDTQYF
TRBV12-5	14	-	TRBD1	TRBJ2-5	TGTGCTAGTGCCGAGGGGACAGGTCAAGAGACCCAGTACTTC	CASAEGTGQETQYF
TRBV6-1	11	-	-	TRBJ1-2	TGTGCCAGCCGGGACATATATGGCTACACCTTC	CASRDIYGYTF
TRBV28	13	-	TRBD2	TRBJ2-2	TGTGCCAGCAGTGGAGCGGGAGCCGGGGAGCTGTTTTTT	CASSGAGAGELFF
TRBV4-1	15	-	-	TRBJ2-5	TGCGCCAGCAGCCATGAGGACTACCCCCAGGAGACCCAGTACTTC	CASSHEDYPQETQYF
TRBV4-2	15	-	-	TRBJ2-5	TGTGCCAGCAGCCAAGTTGAACGGGGAAAAGAGACCCAGTACTTC	CASSQVERGKETQYF
TRBV11-2	12	-	-	TRBJ2-2	TGTGCCAGCAGCTTATATTACGGGGAGCTGTTTTTT	CASSLYYGELFF
TRBV25-1	15	-	TRBD2	TRBJ2-1	TGTGCCAGCAGTGAGGTGGCGGGGGTTGGCAATGAGCAGTTCTTC	CASSEVAGVGNEQFF
TRBV11-2	14	-	TRBD1	TRBJ1-2	TGTGCCAGCTCGACCGGGACAGGGAGGTATGGCTACACCTTC	CASSTGTGRYGYTF
TRBV10-2	13	-	-	TRBJ2-7	TGCGCCAGCAGTGCGTTGGGAGGCCACGAGCAGTACTTC	CASSALGGHEQYF
TRBV5-1	13	-	-	TRBJ2-1	TGCGCCAGCAGCTTGGATTTCGGGGATGAGCAGTTCTTC	CASSLDFGDEQFF
TRBV6-5	13	-	-	TRBJ2-7	TGTGCCAGCAGTTCTCCTAAGAGCTACGAGCAGTACTTC	CASSSPKSYEQYF
TRBV27	17	-	-	TRBJ2-6	TGTGCCAGCAGTTTTTTGACAGCCAGCTCTGGGGCCAACGTCCTGACTTTC	CASSFLTASSGANVLTF
TRBV5-6	19	-	TRBD1	TRBJ2-3	TGTGCCAGCAGCTTGAAGGGGACAGGGATCCTGAAGTACACAGATACGCAGTATTTT	CASSLKGTGILKYTDTQYF
TRBV6-4	17	once	-	TRBJ2-7	TGTGCCAGCAGTGACTCGGAGCCCCCTAGGGGAATTCACGAGCAGTACTTC	CASSDSEPPRGIHEQYF
TRBV6-1	16	-	-	TRBJ2-6	TGTGCCAGCAGTGAAACAACAGGGTCTGGGGCCAACGTCCTGACTTTC	CASSETTGSGANVLTF
TRBV6-5	14	-	TRBD1	TRBJ1-5	TGTGCCAGCAGTAAGGACAGGGGGCAACAGCCCCAGCATTTT	CASSKDRGQQPQHF
TRBV6-5	13	-	TRBD1	TRBJ2-5	TGTGCCAGCAGCCAGGACAGGGGAGAGACCCAGTACTTC	CASSQDRGETQYF
TRBV15	14	-	TRBD1	TRBJ2-1	TGTGCCACCAGCAGATCAGGGACAGACAATGAGCAGTTCTTC	CATSRSGTDNEQFF
TRBV30	13	-	TRBD1	TRBJ1-2	TGTGCCCGGACAGGGGGCAAAGACTATGGCTACACCTTC	CARTGGKDYGYTF
TRBV6-5	14	-	TRBD1	TRBJ1-1	TGTGCCAGCAGAGACAGGGCCACGGGCGCTGAAGCTTTCTTT	CASRDRATGAEAFF
TRBV6-5	12	-	-	TRBJ1-2	TGTGCCAGCAGTTACGGTGCGGATGGCTACACCTTC	CASSYGADGYTF
TRBV27	17	-	TRBD2	TRBJ2-1	TGTGCCAGCAGTTTATACGGGAGGGCCTTTTCCTACAATGAGCAGTTCTTC	CASSLYGRAFSYNEQFF
TRBV6-5	15	-	TRBD2	TRBJ2-5	TGTGCCAGCAGTTTCCTGAGCGGGAGTCCAGAGACCCAGTACTTC	CASSFLSGSPETQYF
TRBV6-1	16	-	TRBD2	TRBJ2-4	TGTGCCAGCAGTGCTGGGACTACCCGAGCCAAAAACATTCAGTACTTC	CASSAGTTRAKNIQYF
TRBV11-3	14	-	-	TRBJ1-2	TGTGCCAGCAGCTTAGATCCTCAGGGTAGCGGCTACACCTTC	CASSLDPQGSGYTF